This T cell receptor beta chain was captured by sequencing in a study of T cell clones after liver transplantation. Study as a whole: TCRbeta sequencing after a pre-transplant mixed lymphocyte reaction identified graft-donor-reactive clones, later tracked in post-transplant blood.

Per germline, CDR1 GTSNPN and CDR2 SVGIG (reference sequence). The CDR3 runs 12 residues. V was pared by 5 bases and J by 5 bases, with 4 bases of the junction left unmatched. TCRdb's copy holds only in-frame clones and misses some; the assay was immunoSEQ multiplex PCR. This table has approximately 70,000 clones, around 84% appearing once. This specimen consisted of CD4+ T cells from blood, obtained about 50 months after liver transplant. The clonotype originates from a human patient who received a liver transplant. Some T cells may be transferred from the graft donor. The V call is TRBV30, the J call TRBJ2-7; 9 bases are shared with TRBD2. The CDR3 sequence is CAWRSGRNEQYF. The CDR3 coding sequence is TGTGCCTGGCGGAGCGGGAGGAACGAGCAGTACTTC.